This T cell receptor (beta chain) was sequenced for a study of chemoradiotherapy in HPV16-positive cancers. This CDR3 has 15 amino acids. Losses at the gene ends were 10 bases for V and 4 bases for J; bases not matched to a gene: 13. Germline CDR1 reads SGHNT; CDR2 reads YENEEA. The method was immunoSEQ multiplex PCR; TCRdb's version includes in-frame clones alone and lacks a portion of them. The repertoire has some 35,000 clones, approximately 92% of them found once; the top ten carry 3.6%. Overall study results and limits: The functional HPV-specific definition rests on just a couple of HPV16-positive patients. Candidate HPV-specific clones and E7-related TCR motifs grew in tumor during treatment. In HPV16-positive patients, HPV-responsive T-cell expansion tracked better recurrence-free survival.

Samples were taken several times over chemoradiotherapy. To note about this clone: As yet, its antigen is unknown.

The gene calls are TRBV11-3 and TRBJ1-1, with 9 bases lining up with TRBD1. The source material was blood, sampled from a patient who underwent chemoradiotherapy. This sequence was found in a human donor with HPV-associated anogenital cancer. CDR3 DNA sequence: TGTGCCACCACCAAGAACAGGGGGCGGGCCACTGAAGCTTTCTTT. This sequence encodes CATTKNRGRATEAFF.